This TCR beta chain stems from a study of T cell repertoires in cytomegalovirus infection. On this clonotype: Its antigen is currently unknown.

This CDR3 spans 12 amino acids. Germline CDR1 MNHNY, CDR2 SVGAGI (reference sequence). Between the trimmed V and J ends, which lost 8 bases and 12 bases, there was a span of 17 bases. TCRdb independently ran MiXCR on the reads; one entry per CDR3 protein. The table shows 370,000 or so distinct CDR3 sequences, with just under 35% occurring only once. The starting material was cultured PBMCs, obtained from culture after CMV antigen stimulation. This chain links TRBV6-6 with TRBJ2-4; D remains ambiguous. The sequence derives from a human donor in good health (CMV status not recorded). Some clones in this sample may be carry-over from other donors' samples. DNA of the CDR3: TGTGCCAGCGGCCCCTTGACTGAGGATCAGTACTTC. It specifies CASGPLTEDQYF.